Following are 21 T cell receptor beta chains from one sample sequenced in a study of neurological immune-mediated disorders. TCRdb recomputed calls from the 5' RACE reads with MiXCR, one row per CDR3 protein. Counted here are about 65,000 distinct CDR3 sequences, approximately 3.7% occurring once; the ten biggest clones make up around 2.6%. Sequencing was carried out using PBMCs. These receptors all come from a man aged 50 to 59 with multiple sclerosis.

In its sample, this clonotype was seen a few times. The chain couples TRBV5-1 to TRBJ2-5; D is possibly TRBD1 (5 bases). Trimming removed 3 bases at V and 1 base at J, with 13 bases between. The CDR3 runs to 15 residues. Germline V lookup: CDR1 SGHRS, CDR2 YFSETQ. CDR3 bases: TGCGCCAGCAGCTATTTTACCGACAGCCAAGAGACCCAGTACTTC. This gives the protein CASSYFTDSQETQYF.

Turning to this clonotype: One junction end does not reproduce the germline sequence, and a read error may be involved. J is TRBJ1-5 and V is TRBV20-1; D is unclear. Germline V CDR1 and CDR2: DFQATT, SNEGSKA (reference sequence). The CDR3 runs 12 residues. CDR3 sequence reads: CSVPGAGQPQNF. In DNA form, the CDR3 reads TGCAGTGTCCCCGGAGCCGGCCAGCCCCAGAATTTT.

This rearrangement joins TRBV6-5 to TRBJ2-7; a weak D match, TRBD2 (5 bases). CDR3 size: 16 residues. The germline CDR1 and CDR2 sequences are MNHEY and SVGAGI. The V and J ends lost 0 bases and 3 bases respectively, with 15 bases between them. The CDR3, as DNA: TGTGCCAGCAGTTACTCGGCGGGTTTGAGCGGCTACGAGCAGTACTTC. Translated, it gives CASSYSAGLSGYEQYF.

This clonotype was counted at least ten times. The CDR3 loop is CASSLISRGTEAFF. The CDR3 nucleotides read TGTGCCAGCAGCTTAATCTCCCGGGGGACTGAAGCTTTCTTT. The chain is built from TRBV11-2 and TRBJ1-1; tentative D call: TRBD1 (5 bases). V was pared by 2 bases and J by 5 bases, with 12 bases between. This CDR3 has 14 residues. The germline V gene has CDR1 SGHAT and CDR2 FQNNGV.

The chain carries TRBV20-1 and TRBJ1-5; D remains unclear. V was clipped by 2 bases and J by 2 bases, with 7 bases between them. Germline assignment: CDR1 DFQATT and CDR2 SNEGSKA (reference sequence). This CDR3 is 13 amino acids long. CDR3 DNA sequence: TGCAGTGCTAGACGGCAGGGCAATCAGCCCCAGCATTTT. Its translation is CSARRQGNQPQHF.

This clonotype was seen repeatedly, ten times or more. V usage is TRBV6-5 and J usage is TRBJ2-6, with TRBD1 matching 8 bases. Germline loops: CDR1 MNHEY, CDR2 SVGAGI. The CDR3 sequence is 16 residues long. The ends lost 6 bases at V and 2 bases at J; junction bases unmatched: 6. CDR3 sequence: CASRTRTGTGANVLTF. The CDR3 DNA is TGTGCCAGCAGAACCAGGACAGGGACTGGGGCCAACGTCCTGACTTTC.

This clonotype occurred many times. The rearrangement uses TRBV24-1 and TRBJ2-3; 7 bases are a match to TRBD1. The CDR3 length is 14 residues. The germline V gene has CDR1 KGHDR and CDR2 SFDVKD. After removal of 10 bases from V and 0 bases from J, the junction contained 6 bases not matched to a gene. The CDR3 protein is CATKGTVSTDTQYF. As DNA, the CDR3 is TGTGCCACAAAAGGGACAGTCAGCACAGATACGCAGTATTTT.

This clonotype was detected many times. The V and J genes are TRBV7-9 and TRBJ2-5; 12 bases agree with TRBD1. The CDR3 consists of 16 residues. CDR1 is SEHNR, CDR2 FQNEAQ, per germline (reference sequence). J was trimmed by 2 bases and V by 1 base; bases with no gene match: 2. For the CDR3, the DNA is TGTGCCAGCAGCTTAGGGGACAGGGGGCTTCAAGAGACCCAGTACTTC. This codes for CASSLGDRGLQETQYF.

The sample holds many counts of this clonotype. This rearrangement joins TRBV6-2 or TRBV6-3 to TRBJ1-2, with D possibly matching TRBD1 (5 bases). V lost 7 bases and J lost 5, with 17 bases in between. Germline V gives CDR1 MNHEY, CDR2 SVGEGT. This CDR3 has 14 amino acids. In DNA, the CDR3 is TGTGCCAGCACCTTACGTGGGACTGCTTATGGCTACACCTTC. It specifies CASTLRGTAYGYTF.

In this sample, this clonotype turned up many times. The V and J genes are TRBV20-1 and TRBJ1-5, with D possibly TRBD1 on 5 matching bases. The V end was cut by 0 bases, the J end by 2 bases, with 11 bases between. The CDR3 is 15 residues long. Germline CDR1 DFQATT, CDR2 SNEGSKA (reference sequence). The CDR3 sequence: CSARDRGNGNQPQHF. The CDR3 DNA sequence: TGCAGTGCTAGAGATAGGGGTAACGGCAATCAGCCCCAGCATTTT.

This clonotype was observed at least ten times. V is TRBV27 and J is TRBJ1-2; TRBD1 matches at 9 bases. Trimming took 8 bases from V and 8 from J; bases not matched to a gene: 6. Germline V gene lookup returns CDR1 MNHEY and CDR2 SMNVEV (reference sequence). This CDR3 region has 12 residues. CDR3 nucleotide sequence: TGTGCCAGCGGTCGGACAGGGGACGGCTACACCTTC. This translates into CASGRTGDGYTF.

This clonotype was recorded many times. The germline gene is not matched at one end of the junction; a read error may be the cause. The rearrangement uses TRBV28 and TRBJ1-5; 7 nucleotides agree with TRBD1. This CDR3 is 12 amino acids long. Germline V CDR1 and CDR2: MDHEN, SYDVKM. The CDR3: CASKGGPQPQNF. In nucleotides, the CDR3 is TGTGCCAGCAAAGGGGGCCCCCAGCCCCAGAATTTT.

This clonotype was recorded at least ten times. This rearrangement joins TRBV12-3 or TRBV12-4 to TRBJ1-2; D gene unclear. CDR3 length equals 12 residues. The ends were cut back, 4 bases at V and 2 bases at J, with 5 bases in the middle. The CDR3 spells CASSYSNYGYTF. CDR3 in DNA: TGTGCCAGCAGTTATTCAAACTATGGCTACACCTTC.

There are many counts of this clonotype. The chain couples TRBV20-1 to TRBJ1-1; no clear D. The V end lost 1 base, the J end lost 0 bases, and 12 bases lay between the germline ends. The CDR3 has 15 residues. Germline V gene data show CDR1 as DFQATT and CDR2 as SNEGSKA (reference sequence). In DNA form, the CDR3 reads TGCAGTGCTAGAGGGGCAGGACGAGTGAACACTGAAGCTTTCTTT. Its translation is CSARGAGRVNTEAFF.

This clonotype has a count of ten or more. Germline is not matched at one junction end, which may reflect a read error. V is TRBV14 and J is TRBJ1-1; no reliable D call. The CDR3 has 10 amino acids. The germline V gene encodes CDR1 SGHDN and CDR2 FVKESK. The DNA of the CDR3 is TGTGCCAGCAGCCAAGGACGGAAAATCTTT. Its translation: CASSQGRKIF. The whole variable domain, filled in from reference TRBV14 and TRBJ1-1, reads EAGVTQFPSHSVIEKGQTVTLRCDPISGHDNLYWYRRVMGKEIKFLLHFVKESKQDESGMPNNRFLAERTGGTYSTLKVQPAELEDSGVYFCASSQGRKIFGQGTRLTVV.

Ten or more counts support this clonotype. This sequence joins TRBV20-1 and TRBJ2-1; 14 bases align to TRBD2. The CDR3 consists of 14 residues. The germline V gene encodes CDR1 DFQATT and CDR2 SNEGSKA (reference sequence). V shed 6 bases, J shed 6 bases, and the junction held 4 bases outside the gene matches. This chain's CDR3 is CSAATSGGVNEQFF. In DNA, the CDR3 is TGCAGTGCCGCGACTAGCGGGGGGGTCAATGAGCAGTTCTTC.

The genes are TRBV7-9 and TRBJ1-2, with D possibly matching TRBD1 (5 bases). Between the trimmed V and J ends, which lost 0 bases and 8 bases, there was a span of 7 bases. Per the germline V gene, CDR1 is SEHNR and CDR2 is FQNEAQ (reference sequence). This CDR3 is 12 amino acids long. CDR3 residues: CASSLAGVGYTF. The DNA for the CDR3 is TGTGCCAGCAGCTTAGCGGGGGTCGGCTACACCTTC.

This clonotype has a count of ten or more. The genes are TRBV3-1 and TRBJ2-3; a possible D gene is TRBD2 (6 bases). The germline CDR1 and CDR2 sequences are LGHDT and YNNKEL (reference sequence). Trimming removed 1 base at V and 0 bases at J, with 11 bases between. The length of the CDR3 is 16 residues. In nucleotides, the CDR3 is TGTGCCAGCAGCCAAGTTGACCTAGCGAGCACAGATACGCAGTATTTT. Its protein product is CASSQVDLASTDTQYF.

There are a few counts of this clonotype. The V gene is TRBV7-3, the J gene TRBJ1-1; D gene uncertain. CDR3 length: 13 residues. Deletions cut 5 bases from V and 5 bases from J, with 12 bases between. The germline V gene encodes CDR1 SGHTA and CDR2 FQGTGA. The DNA of the CDR3 is TGTGCCAGCAGCCCGAGACATGGGACTGAAGCTTTCTTT. Amino acids: CASSPRHGTEAFF.

The rearrangement uses TRBV10-3 and TRBJ2-1; 11 bases line up with TRBD2. Germline-derived CDR1 and CDR2 are ENHRY and SYGVKD. The length of the CDR3 is 15 residues. V was clipped by 10 bases and J by 3 bases; unmatched bases: 8. DNA for the CDR3: TGTGCCACGGGACACGGGACTAGCGGCTACAATGAGCAGTTCTTC. Protein product: CATGHGTSGYNEQFF.

V and J are TRBV27 and TRBJ2-7; D is perhaps TRBD1 or TRBD2 (5 bases each). With 7 bases removed from V and 3 bases from J, the gap between germline ends came to 13 bases. This CDR3 spans 13 amino acids. CDR1 is MNHEY, CDR2 SMNVEV, per germline (reference sequence). The CDR3 protein is CASTAKRGYEQYV. The CDR3 nucleotides read TGTGCCAGCACCGCGAAGAGGGGCTACGAGCAGTACGTC.